The 9 T cell receptor beta chains listed next were all sequenced from one sample in a study of shared clonotypes between healthy human individuals. TCRdb's table, derived via immunoSEQ multiplex PCR, lists solely in-frame clones and lacks some. The data hold around 2.1 million clones, with about 93% observed a single time. The naive CD8 fraction comprised CD45RO-negative cells positively selected for CCR7 and excluded terminally differentiated effector memory CD45RA+ cells. Sequenced: naive CD8+ T cells from PBMCs. The source is a man between 18 and 35 years old in good health. Some clones in this sample may be carry-over from other donors' samples.

The rearrangement uses TRBV11-3 and TRBJ1-1; TRBD1 is a possible D gene (5 bases). The V and J ends lost 1 base and 4 bases respectively, with 7 bases between them. The CDR3 contains 13 residues. Per the germline V gene, CDR1 is SGHNT and CDR2 is YENEEA. CDR3 in amino acids: CASSLAGGTEAFF. The CDR3 nucleotides are TGTGCCAGCAGCTTAGCCGGGGGCACTGAAGCTTTCTTT. The complete variable domain, with remaining parts taken from reference TRBV11-3 and TRBJ1-1, reads EAGVVQSPRYKIIEKKQPVAFWCNPISGHNTLYWYLQNLGQGPELLIRYENEEAVDDSQLPKDRFSAERLKGVDSTLKIQPAELGDSAVYLCASSLAGGTEAFFGQGTRLTVV.

This chain links TRBV29-1 with TRBJ2-7, with D tentatively TRBD1 (6 bases). The V and J ends lost 7 bases and 3 bases respectively, with 16 bases between them. The CDR3 runs to 13 residues. Germline CDR1 is SQVTM and CDR2 is ANQGSEA. The chain's CDR3 is CSAIRGGRYEQYF. The CDR3 DNA is TGCAGCGCCATTCGAGGGGGACGCTACGAGCAGTACTTC.

The chain has TRBV7-9 and TRBJ2-5; the D gene is possibly TRBD1 (5 bases). This CDR3 has 15 amino acids. Germline CDR1 SEHNR, CDR2 FQNEAQ (reference sequence). Trimming took off 3 bases at V and 0 bases at J, with 11 bases between the two ends. CDR3: CASSFLLQDQETQYF. The DNA for the CDR3 is TGTGCCAGCAGCTTCCTCCTACAGGACCAAGAGACCCAGTACTTC.

CDR3 coding DNA: TGCGCCAGCAGTGAACGGGAGGCCTTATACGAGCAGTACTTC. Its translation is CASSEREALYEQYF. V is TRBV10-1 and J is TRBJ2-7; 7 bases match TRBD2. The CDR3 has 14 residues. The germline V gene encodes CDR1 WNHNN and CDR2 SYGVQD (reference sequence). The trim removed 3 bases at V and 4 bases at J, leaving 6 bases unmatched.

This chain connects TRBV7-9 to TRBJ1-2; TRBD1 matches 7 bases. This CDR3 comprises 13 residues. V lost 3 bases to trimming and J lost 5 bases; unmatched junction nucleotides: 3. Germline V CDR1 and CDR2: SEHNR, FQNEAQ (reference sequence). Here the CDR3 DNA reads TGTGCCAGCAGCTTCCTCAGGGGGTATGGCTACACCTTC. Amino acid sequence: CASSFLRGYGYTF.

The chain couples TRBV29-1 to TRBJ2-7; perhaps TRBD2 as D (7 bases). The CDR3 runs to 14 residues. The germline V and J ends were trimmed by 7 bases and 0 bases, with 16 bases remaining between them. CDR1 is SQVTM and CDR2 is ANQGSEA in the germline V gene. This chain's CDR3 is CSAKGGVFSYEQYF. In DNA, the CDR3 is TGCAGCGCAAAGGGGGGGGTATTCTCCTACGAGCAGTACTTC.

The chain recombines TRBV4-3 with TRBJ2-1; TRBD2 agrees at 7 bases. V was clipped by 3 bases and J by 2 bases; unmatched bases: 7. The CDR3 sequence is 16 residues long. Germline CDR1 and CDR2: LGHNA and YSLEER. This CDR3 reads CASSHRVGRTYNEQFF. The CDR3 nucleotides are TGCGCCAGCAGCCACCGGGTCGGGAGGACCTACAATGAGCAGTTCTTC.

This clone was seen just once. The rearrangement uses TRBV27 and TRBJ2-3; 9 bases match TRBD1. The J segment lost 6 bases and the V segment lost 2 bases, leaving 9 bases of the junction unmatched. The CDR3 has 16 amino acids. CDR1 and CDR2 (germline): MNHEY, SMNVEV (reference sequence). The chain's CDR3 is CASSLRTGVGVDTQYF. The CDR3 nucleotides are TGTGCCAGCAGTTTACGGACAGGGGTCGGGGTGGATACGCAGTATTTT.

The V gene is TRBV4-1, the J gene TRBJ2-6; 11 bases fit TRBD2. This CDR3 region has 19 residues. V trimming: 4 bases; J trimming: 4 bases; junction bases outside the gene matches: 12. Germline CDR1 MGHRA, CDR2 YSYEKL. The CDR3 loop is CASSLKRGLAVPGANVLTF. The CDR3 DNA is TGCGCCAGCAGCCTAAAAAGGGGACTAGCGGTGCCAGGGGCCAACGTCCTGACTTTC.